A selection of T cell receptor beta chains follows, all from one sample in a study of neoadjuvant anti-PD-1 for oral cavity cancer. Using immunoSEQ multiplex PCR, the repertoire was profiled, and TCRdb retains in-frame clones only, with some absent. The profile shows about 15,000 clones, about 65% of them singletons. Sequenced material: PBMCs, taken before nivolumab (anti-PD-1) treatment. Receptor source: a person aged 35-80 years with oral cavity squamous cell carcinoma. Each CDR3 is given with its conserved first and last residue. D genes are given only for firm matches. Clone size, where shown, is once, few, many, or a class for clones that have expanded.

J gene: TRBJ1-1
clone size: once
D gene: TRBD1
V gene: TRBV19
CDR3 DNA: TGTGCCAGTAGTTCACCGGGACAGGGGAACACTGAAGCTTTCTTT
CDR3 protein: CASSSPGQGNTEAFF

J gene: TRBJ1-3
clone size: -
D gene: -
V gene: TRBV5-1
CDR3 DNA: TGCGCCAGCAGCTTGGGACCTGGCGGGTCTGGAAACACCATATATTTT
CDR3 protein: CASSLGPGGSGNTIYF

J gene: TRBJ2-1
clone size: few
D gene: -
V gene: TRBV7-9
CDR3 DNA: TGTGCCAGCAGCTCCCCAAGGACCTACAATGAGCAGTTCTTC
CDR3 protein: CASSSPRTYNEQFF

J gene: TRBJ2-2
clone size: -
D gene: -
V gene: TRBV7-3
CDR3 DNA: TGTGCCAGCAGCTTACGCGTCCAAAACGGGGAGCTGTTTTTT
CDR3 protein: CASSLRVQNGELFF

J gene: TRBJ1-2
clone size: few
D gene: TRBD1
V gene: TRBV7-8
CDR3 DNA: TGTGCCAGCAGCCCTTGGACAGGGGCTAGTAACTATGGCTACACCTTC
CDR3 protein: CASSPWTGASNYGYTF

J gene: TRBJ1-2
clone size: -
D gene: TRBD1
V gene: TRBV6-6
CDR3 DNA: TGTGCCAGCAGTTACGCCCGGGACAGTCCTTATGGCTACACCTTC
CDR3 protein: CASSYARDSPYGYTF

J gene: TRBJ2-1
clone size: -
D gene: -
V gene: TRBV20-1
CDR3 DNA: TGCAGTGCTAGAGTCCGGGGTGAGCAGTTCTTC
CDR3 protein: CSARVRGEQFF

J gene: TRBJ1-2
clone size: -
D gene: -
V gene: TRBV29-1
CDR3 DNA: TGCAGCTCCGACGACAGCCCAAACTATGGCTACACCTTC
CDR3 protein: CSSDDSPNYGYTF

J gene: TRBJ1-2
clone size: -
D gene: TRBD1
V gene: TRBV18
CDR3 DNA: TGTGCCAGCTCACCATCAGGGGGACCTAACTATGGCTACACCTTC
CDR3 protein: CASSPSGGPNYGYTF

J gene: TRBJ1-2
clone size: -
D gene: -
V gene: TRBV15
CDR3 DNA: TGTGCCACCAGCAGAGATCGACCCGCTACCCGTGGCTACACCTTC
CDR3 protein: CATSRDRPATRGYTF

J gene: TRBJ1-1
clone size: -
D gene: -
V gene: TRBV9
CDR3 DNA: TGTGCCAGCAGCGTAGCCCCGGGAGGGGTCGGGGCTTTCTTT
CDR3 protein: CASSVAPGGVGAFF

J gene: TRBJ2-7
clone size: -
D gene: TRBD2
V gene: TRBV6-1
CDR3 DNA: TGTGCCAGCAGTGTCAAGCGGGGCCCCTACGAGCAGTACTTC
CDR3 protein: CASSVKRGPYEQYF

J gene: TRBJ2-1
clone size: few
D gene: -
V gene: TRBV15
CDR3 DNA: TGTGCCACCAGCAGAGCGGAGGGGCAGAGGGAGAATGAGCAGTTCTTC
CDR3 protein: CATSRAEGQRENEQFF

J gene: TRBJ2-1
clone size: -
D gene: -
V gene: TRBV19
CDR3 DNA: TGTGCCAGTAAGGTGCGAGGTCACAATGAGCAGTTCTTC
CDR3 protein: CASKVRGHNEQFF

J gene: TRBJ2-5
clone size: -
D gene: -
V gene: TRBV5-5
CDR3 DNA: TGTGCCAGCAGCCGGGCGGGGAGGTCAGCAGAGACCCAGTACTTC
CDR3 protein: CASSRAGRSAETQYF

J gene: TRBJ2-2
clone size: -
D gene: TRBD2
V gene: TRBV30
CDR3 DNA: TGTGCCTCGGTAGCGGGAGGGCCGACCGGGGAGCTGTTTTTT
CDR3 protein: CASVAGGPTGELFF

J gene: TRBJ2-5
clone size: once
D gene: -
V gene: TRBV10-2
CDR3 DNA: TGCGCCAGCAGTGAACAGGACGGTGAGACCCAGTACTTC
CDR3 protein: CASSEQDGETQYF

J gene: TRBJ2-5
clone size: -
D gene: TRBD2
V gene: TRBV7-7
CDR3 DNA: TGTGCCAGCAGCTTTAGCGGGGGATCAGAGACCCAGTACTTC
CDR3 protein: CASSFSGGSETQYF

J gene: TRBJ1-1
clone size: -
D gene: TRBD1
V gene: TRBV5-1
CDR3 DNA: TGCGCCAGCAGCTTGGGCCTCAGGGGGCCGGACACTGAAGCTTTCTTT
CDR3 protein: CASSLGLRGPDTEAFF

J gene: TRBJ2-6
clone size: -
D gene: -
V gene: TRBV14
CDR3 DNA: TGTGCCAGCAGCCAAGTCTTTTCTGGGGCCAACGTCCTGACTTTC
CDR3 protein: CASSQVFSGANVLTF

J gene: TRBJ2-2
clone size: -
D gene: TRBD2
V gene: TRBV28
CDR3 DNA: TGTGCCAGCAAGGTAGCGGGAGGGATTTCGAACACCGGGGAGCTGTTTTTT
CDR3 protein: CASKVAGGISNTGELFF

J gene: TRBJ1-6
clone size: -
D gene: -
V gene: TRBV7-6
CDR3 DNA: TGTGCCAGCAGCTTATCGCCCCGATCACCCCTCCACTTT
CDR3 protein: CASSLSPRSPLHF

J gene: TRBJ2-5
clone size: once
D gene: -
V gene: TRBV2
CDR3 DNA: TGTGCCAGCAGTGAAACTTGGTCAGAGACCCAGTACTTC
CDR3 protein: CASSETWSETQYF

J gene: TRBJ1-5
clone size: -
D gene: -
V gene: TRBV2
CDR3 DNA: TGTGCCAGCAGTTCCGGGACGTTGAGCAATCAGCCCCAGCATTTT
CDR3 protein: CASSSGTLSNQPQHF

J gene: TRBJ2-7
clone size: -
D gene: -
V gene: TRBV6-5
CDR3 DNA: TGTGCCAGCAGTTACGGGGGGGCGGGCTACGAGCAGTACTTC
CDR3 protein: CASSYGGAGYEQYF

J gene: TRBJ1-5
clone size: -
D gene: -
V gene: TRBV10-2
CDR3 DNA: TGCGCCAGCAGGTTAAGCCCCTATAGCAATCAGCCCCAGCATTTT
CDR3 protein: CASRLSPYSNQPQHF

J gene: TRBJ2-4
clone size: -
D gene: TRBD1
V gene: TRBV25-1
CDR3 DNA: TGTGCCAGCAGTGAGGGACAGGGGCTAGCCAAAAACATTCAGTACTTC
CDR3 protein: CASSEGQGLAKNIQYF

J gene: TRBJ2-3
clone size: -
D gene: -
V gene: TRBV2
CDR3 DNA: TGTGCCAGCAGCCCTAGCGTTTTAGATACGCAGTATTTT
CDR3 protein: CASSPSVLDTQYF

J gene: TRBJ2-2
clone size: -
D gene: -
V gene: TRBV2
CDR3 DNA: TGTGCCAGCAAACAGGAGTCCACCGGGGAGCTGTTTTTT
CDR3 protein: CASKQESTGELFF

J gene: TRBJ2-7
clone size: once
D gene: TRBD1
V gene: TRBV30
CDR3 DNA: TGTGCCTGGAGCCTACAGGGGAACGAGCAGTACTTC
CDR3 protein: CAWSLQGNEQYF

J gene: TRBJ2-7
clone size: -
D gene: TRBD1
V gene: TRBV28
CDR3 DNA: TGTGCCAGCAGTTCTTGGACAGGGGACCCTCGTTCGGTTCCTGGGCAGTACTTC
CDR3 protein: CASSSWTGDPRSVPGQYF

J gene: TRBJ2-7
clone size: few
D gene: -
V gene: TRBV2
CDR3 DNA: TGTGCCAGCAGTGAAGTAGGGGGCGGGGGACAGCAGTACTTC
CDR3 protein: CASSEVGGGGQQYF

J gene: TRBJ2-7
clone size: -
D gene: TRBD1
V gene: TRBV5-8
CDR3 DNA: TGTGCCAGCAGCTTCCAAAACGTACAGGGGTTGAGGCAGTACTTC
CDR3 protein: CASSFQNVQGLRQYF

J gene: TRBJ2-6
clone size: -
D gene: -
V gene: TRBV11-2
CDR3 DNA: TGTGCCAGCAGCTTAGGGCCTGACAGACGCTCTGGGGCCAACGTCCTGACTTTC
CDR3 protein: CASSLGPDRRSGANVLTF

J gene: TRBJ2-3
clone size: few
D gene: TRBD2
V gene: TRBV19
CDR3 DNA: TGTGCCAGTAGTCCGCTAGCGGGCACAGATACGCAGTATTTT
CDR3 protein: CASSPLAGTDTQYF

J gene: TRBJ2-7
clone size: -
D gene: -
V gene: TRBV27
CDR3 DNA: TGTGCCAGCAGTTTATCAATACAGAACGGGAGGCAGTACTTC
CDR3 protein: CASSLSIQNGRQYF

J gene: TRBJ2-7
clone size: -
D gene: -
V gene: TRBV7-8
CDR3 DNA: TGTGCCAGCAGAAAAGGATCGAGCTACGAGCAGTACTTC
CDR3 protein: CASRKGSSYEQYF